This T cell receptor beta chain was sequenced for a study of blood T cell repertoires in COVID-19. Study summary: Acute and convalescent COVID-19 specimens originated in the United States, Italy and Spain.

Only in-frame clones appear in the TCRdb table, and some are missing; sequencing was by immunoSEQ multiplex PCR. The sample lists approximately 300,000 clones, roughly nine tenths occurring once. V lost 2 bases to trimming and J lost 3 bases; unmatched junction nucleotides: 7. CDR1 and CDR2 (germline): KGHDR, SFDVKD. The CDR3 contains 18 residues. The rearrangement uses TRBV24-1 and TRBJ2-3, with TRBD2 matching over 13 bases. The receptor's source is a man aged 55-75 years who had recovered from COVID-19. Sequenced material: PBMCs or T cells enriched from blood (not recorded which). As DNA, the CDR3 is TGTGCCACCAGTGATTCGGGGTGGACTAGCGGGAGAACAGATACGCAGTATTTT. Its translation is CATSDSGWTSGRTDTQYF.